Below are 22 T cell receptor beta chains sequenced from a single sample in a study of T cell responses to AZD1222 COVID-19 vaccine. Clones were read by immunoSEQ multiplex PCR, and TCRdb kept only the in-frame ones, dropping some. Of approximately 180,000 clones listed, more than 80% are singletons. The source material was peripheral blood, sampled 28 days after the second dose of the MenACWY control vaccine. All receptors derive from an adult who received the MenACWY meningococcal vaccine as a control.

This chain connects TRBV7-9 to TRBJ1-2; D is uncertain. Deletions cut 0 bases from V and 6 bases from J, with 8 bases between. The CDR3 spans 13 residues. CDR1 and CDR2 from the germline V gene are SEHNR and FQNEAQ (reference sequence). The CDR3 sequence is CASSLAGGDGYTF. The CDR3 coding sequence is TGTGCCAGCAGCTTAGCGGGCGGGGATGGCTACACCTTC. Full variable domain (rest looked up from reference TRBV7-9 and TRBJ1-2): DTGVSQNPRHKITKRGQNVTFRCDPISEHNRLYWYRQTLGQGPEFLTYFQNEAQLEKSRLLSDRFSAERPKGSFSTLEIQRTEQGDSAMYLCASSLAGGDGYTFGSGTRLTVV.

This clone was found once. The genes are TRBV19 and TRBJ1-2; a weak D match, TRBD1 (5 bases). Germline CDR1 LNHDA, CDR2 SQIVND (reference sequence). V was shortened by 3 bases and J by 4 bases, with 15 bases between the two germline ends. This CDR3 region has 15 residues. The DNA for the CDR3 is TGTGCCAGTAGTATTGGGGGATACTCCAGCTATGGCTACACCTTC. This sequence encodes CASSIGGYSSYGYTF.

The chain combines TRBV6-5 with TRBJ2-4; no firm D call. The germline V and J ends were trimmed by 7 bases and 3 bases, with 4 bases remaining between them. The germline V gene has CDR1 MNHEY and CDR2 SVGAGI. The CDR3 runs 11 residues. This CDR3 reads CASTLKNIQYF. In DNA, the CDR3 is TGTGCCAGCACCCTCAAAAACATTCAGTACTTC.

The chain couples TRBV9 to TRBJ1-4, with D hard to call. Per germline, CDR1 SGDLS and CDR2 YYNGEE. The CDR3 has 14 amino acids. The ends were cut back, 6 bases at V and 4 bases at J, with 13 bases in the middle. CDR3 nucleotides: TGTGCCAGCACCGAGGGAAACGGTAATGAAAAACTGTTTTTT. Protein product: CASTEGNGNEKLFF. Full variable domain (outside the CDR3, taken from reference TRBV9 and TRBJ1-4): DSGVTQTPKHLITATGQRVTLRCSPRSGDLSVYWYQQSLDQGLQFLIQYYNGEERAKGNILERFSAQQFPDLHSELNLSSLELGDSALYFCASTEGNGNEKLFFGSGTQLSVL.

This chain connects TRBV6-2 or TRBV6-3 to TRBJ2-1, with D possibly being TRBD2 (6 bases). The length of the CDR3 is 16 residues. Germline V gives CDR1 MNHEY, CDR2 SVGEGT. The V and J ends lost 5 bases and 1 base respectively, with 15 bases between them. CDR3 in amino acids: CASSTSPGLSYNEQFF. The CDR3 coding sequence is TGTGCCAGCAGTACCTCTCCGGGACTGTCCTACAATGAGCAGTTCTTC.

This clone is a singleton in its sample. V and J are TRBV19 and TRBJ1-1, with D maybe TRBD1 (5 bases). CDR1 and CDR2 from the germline V gene are LNHDA and SQIVND (reference sequence). V dropped 5 bases and J dropped 4 bases, with 20 bases sitting between them. CDR3 length equals 16 residues. The CDR3 is CASSEGPRSGSTEAFF. The CDR3 DNA reads as TGTGCCAGTAGTGAGGGGCCCCGTTCGGGTAGCACTGAAGCTTTCTTT.

The chain recombines TRBV15 with TRBJ1-5; the D gene is possibly TRBD1 (5 bases). V gave up 9 bases and J gave up 4 bases, with 13 bases separating them. Germline-derived CDR1 and CDR2 are LNHNV and YYDKDF (reference sequence). This CDR3 spans 13 amino acids. The CDR3 reads CATQQVSNQPQHF. The CDR3 DNA reads as TGTGCCACTCAACAGGTCTCAAATCAGCCCCAGCATTTT.

In regard to this clone: Different DNA sequences within this sample yield the same CDR3. The chain uses TRBV3-1 (or the pseudogene TRBV3-2) and TRBJ1-5; D unresolved. Germline-derived CDR1 and CDR2 are LGHDT and YNNKEL (reference sequence). The CDR3 is 12 amino acids. V shed 3 bases and J shed 2 bases, with 2 bases lying between them. The CDR3 is CASSQGNQPQHF. DNA for the CDR3: TGTGCCAGCAGCCAGGGCAATCAGCCCCAGCATTTT.

The gene calls are TRBV19 and TRBJ1-2; 7 positions match TRBD1. CDR3 size: 16 residues. Trimming cost V 7 bases and J 2 bases; bases outside gene matches: 13. From germline, CDR1 is LNHDA and CDR2 SQIVND (reference sequence). The CDR3 coding sequence is TGTGCCAGTACCTCACAAAGACAGGGCGGGAACTATGGCTACACCTTC. Its translation: CASTSQRQGGNYGYTF.

The V and J genes are TRBV4-2 and TRBJ2-1, with TRBD2 identical over 8 bases. The V gene's germline CDR1 is LGHNA and CDR2 YNFKEQ. The junction had 4 bases not matched to a gene; V was cut back by 4 bases and J by 5 bases. The CDR3 totals 14 residues. Here the CDR3 reads CASSPSGSHNEQFF. CDR3 sequence (DNA): TGTGCCAGCAGCCCTAGCGGGTCGCACAATGAGCAGTTCTTC.

Of note for this clone: In the same sample, other DNA sequences code for this CDR3. The chain couples TRBV3-1 (or the pseudogene TRBV3-2) to TRBJ1-5; D is possibly TRBD1 (5 bases). The CDR3 length is 13 residues. Trimming removed 6 bases at V and 2 bases at J, with 8 bases between. Looked up from germline, CDR1 is LGHDT and CDR2 is YNNKEL (reference sequence). The CDR3 sequence: CASSRGGNQPQHF. In DNA, the CDR3 is TGTGCCAGCAGTCGAGGGGGCAATCAGCCCCAGCATTTT.

The chain is built from TRBV9 and TRBJ2-1; D possibly uses TRBD1 or TRBD2 (5 bases each). The V end lost 5 bases, the J end lost 5 bases, and 17 bases lay between the germline ends. The CDR3 runs 15 residues. The germline V gene has CDR1 SGDLS and CDR2 YYNGEE. CDR3 loop: CASSFWDGKNNEQFF. The DNA for the CDR3 is TGTGCCAGCAGTTTTTGGGACGGAAAAAACAATGAGCAGTTCTTC.

This clone appeared once. The chain links TRBV19 to TRBJ2-5, with TRBD2 identical over 13 bases. CDR3 length: 16 amino acids. With 10 bases clipped from V and 4 bases from J, the junction kept 12 bases outside the gene matches. Looked up from germline, CDR1 is LNHDA and CDR2 is SQIVND (reference sequence). In DNA, the CDR3 is TGTGCCACATCCGGTTTGGGACTAGCGGGAAGAGAGACCCAGTACTTC. Protein sequence: CATSGLGLAGRETQYF.

J is TRBJ1-2 and V is TRBV25-1, with 10 bases fitting TRBD1. Losses at the gene ends were 8 bases for V and 3 bases for J; bases not matched to a gene: 9. Looked up from germline, CDR1 is MGHDK and CDR2 is SYGVNS. The CDR3 covers 15 residues. The CDR3 region is CASSPPGTGDYGYTF. CDR3 coding DNA: TGTGCCAGCTCCCCCCCCGGGACAGGGGACTATGGCTACACCTTC.

V and J are TRBV19 and TRBJ1-4, with D possibly TRBD1 on 5 matching bases. Trimming shortened V by 3 bases and J by 4 bases, and 12 bases separated the two germline ends. Per germline, CDR1 LNHDA and CDR2 SQIVND (reference sequence). This CDR3 region has 15 residues. CDR3 DNA: TGTGCCAGTAGTATCGGGACGAAGGGTAATGAAAAACTGTTTTTT. Residues: CASSIGTKGNEKLFF.

The rearrangement joins TRBV30 to TRBJ1-2; D perhaps matches TRBD1 (5 bases). V was clipped by 5 bases and J by 1 base, with 23 bases between them. Germline CDR1 reads GTSNPN; CDR2 reads SVGIG (reference sequence). This CDR3 contains 17 residues. The CDR3, as DNA: TGTGCCTGGTCCACCTGGACACAGGACTCCATTAACTATGGCTACACCTTC. It is translated as CAWSTWTQDSINYGYTF.

The V gene is TRBV19, the J gene TRBJ2-1, with 10 bases fitting TRBD1. The trim removed 5 bases at V and 7 bases at J, leaving 8 bases unmatched. The CDR3 spans 15 residues. Germline CDR1 LNHDA, CDR2 SQIVND (reference sequence). The CDR3 is CASSFGQGVHNEQFF. The CDR3 DNA follows: TGTGCCAGTAGTTTTGGACAGGGGGTTCATAATGAGCAGTTCTTC.

The V gene is TRBV27, the J gene TRBJ1-6, with TRBD1 as a possible D gene (5 bases). CDR3 size: 13 residues. V was cut by 6 bases and J by 10 bases, with 13 bases left in between. Germline V gene lookup returns CDR1 MNHEY and CDR2 SMNVEV (reference sequence). The CDR3 loop reads CASRGREGSPLHF. CDR3 sequence (DNA): TGTGCCAGCAGAGGCAGGGAGGGATCACCCCTCCACTTT.

The chain combines TRBV3-1 (or the pseudogene TRBV3-2) with TRBJ2-2; a weak D match, TRBD2 (5 bases). Between the trimmed V and J ends, which lost 4 bases and 0 bases, there was a span of 12 bases. This CDR3 is built from 16 residues. CDR1 is LGHDT and CDR2 is YNNKEL in the germline V gene (reference sequence). The CDR3 sequence is CASSLPTRANTGELFF. As DNA, the CDR3 is TGTGCCAGCAGCCTCCCAACTAGAGCGAACACCGGGGAGCTGTTTTTT.

This chain uses TRBV4-3 with TRBJ1-2, with TRBD1 identical over 8 bases. The CDR3 consists of 16 residues. V lost 1 base to trimming and J lost 4 bases; unmatched junction nucleotides: 8. Germline-derived CDR1 and CDR2 are LGHNA and YSLEER. The CDR3 loop reads CASSQAVTGDFYGYTF. The CDR3 bases are TGCGCCAGCAGCCAAGCCGTGACAGGGGACTTCTATGGCTACACCTTC.

The chain joins TRBV27 to TRBJ1-1; tentatively, D is TRBD1 (6 bases). This CDR3 comprises 12 residues. Germline CDR1 is MNHEY and CDR2 is SMNVEV (reference sequence). V was clipped by 3 bases and J by 11 bases, with 13 bases between them. The CDR3, as DNA: TGTGCCAGCAGTTTGCCAGGGGAAAGGGCTTTCTTT. Translating gives CASSLPGERAFF.

The rearrangement joins TRBV2 to TRBJ2-4; D is perhaps TRBD2 (5 bases). CDR1 is SNHLY, CDR2 FYNNEI, per germline. Trimming left V 10 bases short and J 3 bases short, with 19 bases between. The CDR3 has 15 residues. The CDR3 DNA is TGTGCCACCTCAAGTGACGGGATGGGCAAAAACATTCAGTACTTC. Protein sequence: CATSSDGMGKNIQYF.